The following is a T cell receptor beta chain sequence with its context. V was cut by 0 bases and J by 4 bases, with 5 bases left in between. The CDR3 has 12 residues. Germline V gives CDR1 GTSNPN, CDR2 SVGIG (reference sequence). This sample was taken from a study of blood T cell repertoires in COVID-19. Repertoires were generated with immunoSEQ multiplex PCR, while TCRdb's copy carries only in-frame clones and drops some. The data contain approximately 94,000 clones, about 91% of them seen just once; the ten biggest clones take up roughly 8.1%. V and J are TRBV30 and TRBJ2-3; no firm D call. Sequenced input: peripheral blood. The receptor was derived from a woman in her 70s with acute or convalescent COVID-19. Here the CDR3 reads CAWSVSADTQYF. CDR3 DNA: TGTGCCTGGAGTGTGTCGGCAGATACGCAGTATTTT.